The 26 T cell receptor beta chains below were found in one sample sequenced in a study of neurological immune-mediated disorders. MiXCR, run by TCRdb on the 5' RACE reads, gives a single entry per CDR3 protein. The repertoire has fewer than 60,000 distinct CDR3 sequences, around a tenth of them found once; the top ten carry under 5.5%. Specimen: PBMCs. All receptors derive from a man in his 70s with HTLV-1-associated myelopathy (HAM/TSP).

This clonotype was recorded at least ten times. This chain links TRBV27 with TRBJ2-6; D gene unclear. The CDR3 has 19 amino acids. The germline gives CDR1 MNHEY, CDR2 SMNVEV (reference sequence). Trimming cost V 5 bases and J 2 bases, with 22 bases left between them. CDR3 DNA: TGTGCCAGCAGTCCCTCCAGTTCAGGTTCCTCTGCTGGGGCCAACGTCCTGACTTTC. As protein: CASSPSSSGSSAGANVLTF.

This clonotype was counted a few times. The chain carries TRBV7-8 and TRBJ2-3; the match to TRBD1 covers 7 bases. This CDR3 has 16 amino acids. Germline-derived CDR1 and CDR2 are SGHVS and FQNEAQ. V shed 5 bases, J shed 1 base, and the junction held 9 bases outside the gene matches. The CDR3 DNA reads TGTGCCAGCAGCCTAAGACGGGGACAGCGCACAGATACGCAGTATTTT. Translating it yields CASSLRRGQRTDTQYF.

This clonotype was detected many times. J is TRBJ1-6 and V is TRBV12-3 or TRBV12-4, with D tentatively TRBD1 (6 bases). CDR3 length: 15 amino acids. The V gene lost 1 base and the J gene lost 3 bases, with 7 bases spanning the gap. CDR3 loop: CASSLGGLYNSPLHF. The CDR3 DNA reads as TGTGCCAGCAGTTTAGGGGGGCTCTATAATTCACCCCTCCACTTT.

This clonotype was counted many times. The rearrangement joins TRBV5-6 to TRBJ1-2; weak D call: TRBD1 (6 bases). The V and J ends lost 2 bases and 8 bases respectively, with 10 bases between them. CDR1 is SGHDT and CDR2 is YYEEEE in the germline V gene. The CDR3 consists of 12 residues. CDR3 sequence (DNA): TGTGCCAGCAGCTTCGGACAGTTAGGCTACACCTTC. Translation gives CASSFGQLGYTF.

This clonotype was seen repeatedly, ten times or more. The chain joins TRBV5-1 to TRBJ2-7; no clear D gene. The CDR3 contains 13 residues. Between the trimmed V and J ends, which lost 3 bases and 7 bases, there was a span of 14 bases. CDR1 SGHRS and CDR2 YFSETQ come from the germline V gene. CDR3 bases: TGCGCCAGCAGCTCCGGACCGCCAAGGGAGCAGTACTTC. Its translation is CASSSGPPREQYF.

This clonotype was seen at least ten times. The chain carries TRBV6-5 and TRBJ2-1, with unresolved D. V was shortened by 4 bases and J by 4 bases, with 17 bases between the two germline ends. This CDR3 comprises 16 residues. Germline-derived CDR1 and CDR2 are MNHEY and SVGAGI. Written as DNA, the CDR3 is TGTGCCAGCAGTTTGGACCGTCTAGTTGGGTACAATGAGCAGTTCTTC. Its translation: CASSLDRLVGYNEQFF.

This clonotype came up many times. The junction departs from germline at one end; a sequencing error may be responsible. The rearrangement links TRBV11-2 to TRBJ1-4; possibly TRBD1 for D (6 bases). Germline V gene sequence: CDR1 SGHAT, CDR2 FQNNGV. This CDR3 is built from 13 residues. CDR3 sequence: CASSLGGNEKLFF. The CDR3 DNA reads as TGTGCCAGCAGTTTAGGGGGAAATGAAAAACTGTTTTTT.

In its sample, this clonotype was seen many times. The chain has TRBV20-1 and TRBJ1-1; D possibly corresponds to TRBD1 (6 bases). Trimming removed 0 bases from V and 3 bases from J, with 14 bases in between. Germline loops: CDR1 DFQATT, CDR2 SNEGSKA (reference sequence). CDR3 size: 15 residues. CDR3 loop: CSARDFRGEDTEAFF. CDR3 coding DNA: TGCAGTGCTAGAGACTTCAGGGGAGAGGACACTGAAGCTTTCTTT.

CDR3 protein: CASSRGTGGSYGYTF. The CDR3 DNA reads as TGCGCCAGCAGCCGAGGGACAGGGGGCAGCTATGGCTACACCTTC. The chain joins TRBV5-1 to TRBJ1-2; 12 bases map to TRBD1. The germline gives CDR1 SGHRS, CDR2 YFSETQ. V lost 4 bases, J lost 4 bases, and 5 bases stayed unmatched. The CDR3 spans 15 residues.

This clonotype turned up a few times. The chain carries TRBV7-2 and TRBJ2-7, with D unresolved. Germline V gene lookup returns CDR1 SGHTA and CDR2 FQGNSA. The CDR3 is 13 amino acids. The V end was cut by 5 bases, the J end by 4 bases, with 12 bases between. CDR3 protein: CASSPPTLYEQYF. The CDR3 DNA reads TGTGCCAGCAGCCCCCCGACACTTTACGAGCAGTACTTC. Full variable domain (remainder filled in from reference TRBV7-2 and TRBJ2-7): GAGVSQSPSNKVTEKGKDVELRCDPISGHTALYWYRQSLGQGLEFLIYFQGNSAPDKSGLPSDRFSAERTGGSVSTLTIQRTQQEDSAVYLCASSPPTLYEQYFGPGTRLTVT.

This clonotype was observed a handful of times. The chain links TRBV7-3 to TRBJ2-6; the D gene could be TRBD1 or TRBD2 (5 bases each). CDR3 size: 17 residues. Germline values: CDR1 SGHTA, CDR2 FQGTGA. The V gene lost 0 bases and the J gene lost 0 bases, with 9 bases spanning the gap. CDR3 DNA sequence: TGTGCCAGCAGCTTAACCTCAGGGAGCTCTGGGGCCAACGTCCTGACTTTC. This codes for CASSLTSGSSGANVLTF. The full variable domain, completed using reference TRBV7-3 and TRBJ2-6, is GAGVSQTPSNKVTEKGKYVELRCDPISGHTALYWYRQSLGQGPEFLIYFQGTGAADDSGLPNDRFFAVRPEGSVSTLKIQRTERGDSAVYLCASSLTSGSSGANVLTFGAGSRLTVL.

This clonotype was observed many times. This sequence joins TRBV6-5 and TRBJ2-4, with 8 bases aligning to TRBD2. The CDR3 extends over 15 amino acids. Germline-derived CDR1 and CDR2 are MNHEY and SVGAGI. With V trimmed by 5 bases and J by 9 bases, 12 bases remained unmatched. The CDR3 reads CASSRPSGREVIQYF. The DNA of the CDR3 is TGTGCCAGCAGTCGCCCCAGCGGGAGAGAAGTCATTCAGTACTTC.

The sample holds many counts of this clonotype. V and J are TRBV18 and TRBJ2-7; possibly TRBD2 for D (6 bases). Trimming took 3 bases from V and 2 from J, leaving 14 bases between them. The CDR3 contains 15 residues. CDR1 and CDR2 (germline): KGHSH, LQKENI. The CDR3: CASSPSLGGTYEQYF. CDR3 DNA sequence: TGTGCCAGCTCACCCTCCTTGGGAGGTACCTACGAGCAGTACTTC.

There are many counts of this clonotype. The V call is TRBV5-1, the J call TRBJ2-2; D is unresolved. Germline V gene lookup returns CDR1 SGHRS and CDR2 YFSETQ. The germline V and J ends were trimmed by 0 bases and 4 bases, with 10 bases remaining between them. The CDR3 loop spans 15 amino acids. This CDR3 is CASSLDPALTGELFF. DNA of the CDR3: TGCGCCAGCAGCTTGGACCCAGCGCTCACCGGGGAGCTGTTTTTT.

This clonotype was picked up many times. CDR3 in amino acids: CASTRTGGTGELFF. The CDR3 DNA reads as TGTGCCAGCACCCGGACAGGGGGCACCGGGGAGCTGTTTTTT. The chain carries TRBV12-3 or TRBV12-4 and TRBJ2-2; 10 bases map to TRBD1. CDR3 length: 14 amino acids. V shed 7 bases, J shed 4 bases, and the junction held 3 bases outside the gene matches.

There are many counts of this clonotype. The rearrangement joins TRBV5-1 to TRBJ2-1; D remains ambiguous. The CDR3 consists of 13 residues. Trimming shortened V by 3 bases and J by 8 bases, and 12 bases separated the two germline ends. Germline V lookup: CDR1 SGHRS, CDR2 YFSETQ. CDR3 in amino acids: CASSSWSGYEQFF. The CDR3 nucleotides are TGCGCCAGCAGCTCATGGAGTGGCTATGAGCAGTTCTTC.

The V gene is TRBV20-1, the J gene TRBJ1-1; 10 bases are shared with TRBD1. Germline CDR1 DFQATT, CDR2 SNEGSKA (reference sequence). V was pared by 4 bases and J by 11 bases, with 10 bases of the junction left unmatched. The CDR3 extends over 13 amino acids. The CDR3 reads CSAIGTGAQWAFF. Here the CDR3 DNA reads TGCAGTGCTATCGGGACAGGGGCACAATGGGCTTTCTTT.

In this sample, this clonotype turned up many times. V is TRBV3-2 and J is TRBJ2-5. TRBV3-2 is classified as a pseudogene. The CDR3 runs 16 residues. The CDR3 bases are TGTGCCAGCAGCCAAGTATGTTCCCACCCCCAAGAGACCCAGTACTTC. Amino acid sequence: CASSQVCSHPQETQYF.

This clonotype was recorded many times. The chain carries TRBV12-3 or TRBV12-4 and TRBJ2-1; TRBD2 aligns across 9 bases. With 5 bases clipped from V and 2 bases from J, the junction kept 4 bases outside the gene matches. The CDR3 runs to 15 residues. CDR3 sequence (DNA): TGTGCCAGCAGTCTCACTAGCGGGCCCTACAATGAGCAGTTCTTC. This codes for CASSLTSGPYNEQFF.

This clonotype has a count of ten or more. The rearrangement joins TRBV7-9 to TRBJ2-1; no firm D call. The germline V and J ends were trimmed by 7 bases and 3 bases, with 22 bases remaining between them. There are 17 residues in the CDR3. Per germline, CDR1 SEHNR and CDR2 FQNEAQ (reference sequence). DNA for the CDR3: TGTGCCAGCAACCAATATCCTAGGTCGGGTAGCTACAATGAGCAGTTCTTC. It yields the protein CASNQYPRSGSYNEQFF.

This clonotype was seen once. For the CDR3, the DNA is TGTGCCAGCAGTCCACTAATACAGGGGAACGATGGCTACACCTTC. The encoded protein is CASSPLIQGNDGYTF. The chain combines TRBV7-2 with TRBJ1-2, with 7 bases identical to TRBD1. The CDR3 has 15 residues. Trimming removed 6 bases from V and 6 bases from J; junction bases left unmatched: 13. Germline CDR1 SGHTA, CDR2 FQGNSA.

The sample holds many counts of this clonotype. This chain connects TRBV7-2 to TRBJ2-2; perhaps TRBD2 as D (5 bases). Per germline, CDR1 SGHTA and CDR2 FQGNSA. V dropped 4 bases and J dropped 4 bases, with 19 bases sitting between them. This CDR3 has 17 amino acids. CDR3 protein: CASSSQLRRAGTGELFF. The DNA of the CDR3 is TGTGCCAGCAGCTCCCAACTGAGGCGGGCAGGCACCGGGGAGCTGTTTTTT.

This clonotype was observed at least ten times. Written as DNA, the CDR3 is TGTGCCAGCAGTGAATTGGGTGGGGGGCGAAACACTGAAGCTTTCTTT. This encodes CASSELGGGRNTEAFF. This chain links TRBV25-1 with TRBJ1-1; perhaps TRBD1 as D (6 bases). Germline lookup yields CDR1 MGHDK and CDR2 SYGVNS. The CDR3 contains 16 residues. Deletions cut 1 base from V and 2 bases from J, with 14 bases between. The whole variable domain, filled in from reference TRBV25-1 and TRBJ1-1, reads EADIYQTPRYLVIGTGKKITLECSQTMGHDKMYWYQQDPGMELHLIHYSYGVNSTEKGDLSSESTVSRIRTEHFPLTLESARPSHTSQYLCASSELGGGRNTEAFFGQGTRLTVV.

This clonotype was counted at least ten times. CDR3 in DNA: TGCGCCAGCATGCTCACGGGAGGGCCCGCCGATACGCAGTATTTT. It encodes CASMLTGGPADTQYF. The rearrangement uses TRBV5-1 and TRBJ2-3; 8 bases agree with TRBD2. Germline V gene lookup returns CDR1 SGHRS and CDR2 YFSETQ. This CDR3 region has 15 residues. Unmatched junction bases numbered 12, after V lost 6 bases and J lost 6 bases.

This clonotype was seen at least ten times. No DNA is shown, since the ends of the CDR3 on it are uncertain; the CDR3 is the one TCRdb lists. The V and J genes are TRBV12-3 or TRBV12-4 and TRBJ1-1; TRBD1, as called in the table, went unchecked against the DNA. Counting both end residues, the CDR3 totals 16 amino acids. CDR3 sequence reads: CASSSSTGYGDTEAFF.

This clonotype was detected ten times or more. The chain has TRBV5-1 and TRBJ1-2, with a tentative D call TRBD1 (6 bases). CDR3 size: 14 residues. CDR1 SGHRS and CDR2 YFSETQ come from the germline V gene. Deletions cut 0 bases from V and 7 bases from J, with 13 bases between. The CDR3: CASSLDQGSAGYTF. The CDR3 DNA reads as TGCGCCAGCAGCTTGGATCAGGGGTCTGCTGGCTACACCTTC.